These 2 T cell receptor beta chains were sequenced from one sample in a study of CD8 T cells in ankylosing spondylitis. TCRdb used MiXCR to reprocess the 5' RACE reads, holding one entry per CDR3 protein. The sample has 250,000 to 400,000 distinct CDR3 sequences, around a tenth seen once. The sequencing input was blood, either unsorted or a sorted T cell fraction (not recorded which). The receptors originated from a female donor with ankylosing spondylitis or in good health (not recorded which).

This clonotype appeared many times. This chain joins TRBV3-1 and TRBJ2-1; TRBD1 matches 7 bases. Germline CDR1 LGHDT, CDR2 YNNKEL (reference sequence). The CDR3 covers 13 residues. With V trimmed by 0 bases and J by 14 bases, 7 bases remained unmatched. This chain's CDR3 is CASSQDRGGREFF. CDR3 sequence (DNA): TGTGCCAGCAGCCAAGATCGAGGGGGCCGAGAGTTCTTC.

The V call is TRBV27, the J call TRBJ2-7; D possibly corresponds to TRBD2 (6 bases). Per the germline V gene, CDR1 is MNHEY and CDR2 is SMNVEV (reference sequence). Trimming removed 1 base from V and 3 bases from J, with 19 bases in between. This CDR3 contains 17 residues. The CDR3 DNA follows: TGTGCCAGCAGTTTATATTGGCGGGAAGTCCCCCTCTACGAGCAGTACTTC. It encodes CASSLYWREVPLYEQYF.